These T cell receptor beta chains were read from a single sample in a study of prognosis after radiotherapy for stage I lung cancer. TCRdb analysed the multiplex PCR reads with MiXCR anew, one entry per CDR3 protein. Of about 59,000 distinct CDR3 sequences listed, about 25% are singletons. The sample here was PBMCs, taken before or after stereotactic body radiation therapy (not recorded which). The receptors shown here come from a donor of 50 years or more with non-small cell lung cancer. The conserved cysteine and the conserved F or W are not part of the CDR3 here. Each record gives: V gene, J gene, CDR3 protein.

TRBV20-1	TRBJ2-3	SARDFVQARNTDTQY
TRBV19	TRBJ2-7	ASSMKLTYEQY
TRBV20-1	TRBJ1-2	SARTPGGGYGYT
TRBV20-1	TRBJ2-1	SASGTSGDHEQF
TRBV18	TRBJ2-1	ASSPRRLNEQF
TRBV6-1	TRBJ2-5	ASDRGLPFSETQY
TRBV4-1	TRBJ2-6	ASSQDEASGANVLT
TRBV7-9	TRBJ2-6	ASSLAPLTSSGANVLT
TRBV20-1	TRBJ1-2	SATPAGAYGYT
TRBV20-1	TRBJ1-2	SAPGQPRPYGYT
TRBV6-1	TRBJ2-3	ASSVRGTGGPDTQY
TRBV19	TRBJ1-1	ASSIKTGQKAF
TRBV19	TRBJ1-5	ASSWPTGGIGNQPQH
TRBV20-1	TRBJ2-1	SAHNPRTKANEQF
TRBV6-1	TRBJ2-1	ASTRTDLGPYNEEF
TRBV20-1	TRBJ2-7	SARGRSVSYEQY
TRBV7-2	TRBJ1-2	ASSLGTASYGYT
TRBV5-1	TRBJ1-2	ANSLGVDSGYT
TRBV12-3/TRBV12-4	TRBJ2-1	ASSVLAGGLGEQF
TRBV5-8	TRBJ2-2	ASSLRGYGGSTGELF
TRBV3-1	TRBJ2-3	ASSHLDSTDTQY
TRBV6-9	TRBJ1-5	ASSYSRTKDQPQH
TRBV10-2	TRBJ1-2	ANTPGDTHWGYT
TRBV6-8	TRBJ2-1	ASNLAGERNEQF
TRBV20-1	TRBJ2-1	SARAAEDLNNEQF
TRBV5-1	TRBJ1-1	ASSLDGGQGAYTEAF
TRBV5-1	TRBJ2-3	ASTGLGGSTDTQY
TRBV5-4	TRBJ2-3	ASRQTGEADTQY
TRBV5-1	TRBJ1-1	ASSLSEGRWTEAF
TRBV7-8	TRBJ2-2	ASSTGHSANTGELF
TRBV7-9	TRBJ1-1	ASSLGHSNTEAF
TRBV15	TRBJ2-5	ATSREIGRAQY
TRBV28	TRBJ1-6	ASIFEWPKNSPLH
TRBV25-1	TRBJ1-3	ASSVVKLETIY
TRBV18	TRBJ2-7	ASSPGGGEQY
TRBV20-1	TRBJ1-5	SGCEGNQPQH
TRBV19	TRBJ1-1	ASKSGGMNTEAF
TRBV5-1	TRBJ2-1	ASSLVQGGFNEQF
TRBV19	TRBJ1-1	ASSMQGLNTEAF
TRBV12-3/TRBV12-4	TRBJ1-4	ASSLGTTGNEKLF